Listed below are T cell receptor beta chains from one sample, sequenced in a study of cytomegalovirus exposure and HLA in healthy donors. This table comes from immunoSEQ multiplex PCR, and its TCRdb copy is limited to in-frame clones, with some not included. This table holds some 170,000 clones, roughly 85% found once. The sequenced sample was PBMCs. These TCRs come from a woman in her forties or fifties in good health and CMV-seronegative. Each CDR3 is given with its conserved first and last residue. The order of the fields is clone size, D gene, J gene, V gene, CDR3 DNA, CDR3 protein. The D gene is left open where the match is weak. Some rows mark clone size as missing; the rest say once, few, many or name a class of expanded clone.

NA	TRBD1	TRBJ2-7	TRBV7-9	TGTGCCAGCAGTTTTGAAGCAGGGGGCGAGCAGTACTTC	CASSFEAGGEQYF
NA	TRBD1	TRBJ2-3	TRBV5-1	TGCGCCAGCAGCCAGTGGACAGGCGATACGCAGTATTTT	CASSQWTGDTQYF
few	TRBD2	TRBJ2-7	TRBV10-3	TGTGCCATCAGTGGAAATAGCGGGGGCTACGAGCAGTACTTC	CAISGNSGGYEQYF
NA	NA	TRBJ2-7	TRBV28	TGTGCCAGCAGTCCGGGTACACTAACCTACGAGCAGTACTTC	CASSPGTLTYEQYF
NA	NA	TRBJ2-1	TRBV19	TGTGCCAGTAGTATAGTACTCACGGCCTACAATGAGCAGTTCTTC	CASSIVLTAYNEQFF
once	TRBD2	TRBJ2-7	TRBV10-3	TGTGCCACCTCGCCCCTGACTAGCCGGCACGAGCAGTACTTC	CATSPLTSRHEQYF
NA	TRBD2	TRBJ2-7	TRBV7-8	TGTGCCAGCAGCCACTTAGGGACTAGCGGGATTTACGAGCAGTACTTC	CASSHLGTSGIYEQYF
NA	NA	TRBJ1-2	TRBV5-6	TGTGCCAGCAGCTTACGTATTCCGAGTAACTATGGCTACACCTTC	CASSLRIPSNYGYTF
NA	NA	TRBJ1-1	TRBV28	TGTGCCAGCAGTTTGCAGGGAGGCACTGAAGCTTTCTTT	CASSLQGGTEAFF
few	TRBD1	TRBJ1-2	TRBV18	TGTGCCAGCTCACCGACAGACAGGGATTATGGCTACACCTTC	CASSPTDRDYGYTF
once	NA	TRBJ2-1	TRBV4-3	TGCGCCAGCAGCCAAGATGTGAGCTACAATGAGCAGTTCTTC	CASSQDVSYNEQFF
NA	NA	TRBJ1-5	TRBV7-2	TGTGCCAGCAGCTTCGACAGGTACAATCAGCCCCAGCATTTT	CASSFDRYNQPQHF
NA	TRBD2	TRBJ2-2	TRBV4-2	TGTGCCAGCAGCCAAGATGGCGTGCTAGCGGGAATGATAGGGGAGCTGTTTTTT	CASSQDGVLAGMIGELFF
NA	NA	TRBJ1-3	TRBV7-9	TGTGCCAGCAGCGCACAGACAGACTCTGGAAACACCATATATTTT	CASSAQTDSGNTIYF
NA	NA	TRBJ1-1	TRBV7-2	TGCGCCAGCAGCTCGCGGGGTGGTGACACTGAAGCTTTCTTT	CASSSRGGDTEAFF
NA	TRBD2	TRBJ2-7	TRBV15	TGTGCCACCTCAGCGGGATATGCGTACGAGCAGTACTTC	CATSAGYAYEQYF
NA	NA	TRBJ2-3	TRBV9	TGTGCCAGCAGCGTCGGGGGGCTGAACACAGATACGCAGTATTTT	CASSVGGLNTDTQYF
NA	NA	TRBJ2-7	TRBV5-6	TGTGCCAGCAGCTTGGTACGGGGCGAGCAGTACTTC	CASSLVRGEQYF
NA	TRBD1	TRBJ1-2	TRBV7-2	TGTGCCAGCAGCTCCGGAATTTGGGACAGGGCTCTTGGCTACACCTTC	CASSSGIWDRALGYTF
NA	TRBD1	TRBJ1-1	TRBV4-2	TGTGCCAGCAGCCGCCAGGGGGCCACTGAAGCTTTCTTT	CASSRQGATEAFF
NA	TRBD2	TRBJ2-1	TRBV14	TGTGCCAGCTCCCGGGGGGGAGTAGGAAATGAGCAGTTCTTC	CASSRGGVGNEQFF
NA	TRBD2	TRBJ2-1	TRBV11-3	TGTGCCAGCAGCGCCCGACCGGGGGGGCCCAATGAGCAGTTCTTC	CASSARPGGPNEQFF
NA	NA	TRBJ2-3	TRBV27	TGTGCCAGCACCTGGGGCAGGGACACAGATACGCAGTATTTT	CASTWGRDTDTQYF
NA	NA	TRBJ1-2	TRBV6-6	TGTGCCAGCAGCACCGCAGGGTCGGAGGGCTACACCTTC	CASSTAGSEGYTF
NA	NA	TRBJ2-3	TRBV29-1	TGCAGCGTTGAACAGGTCCGCACAGATACGCAGTATTTT	CSVEQVRTDTQYF
NA	TRBD1	TRBJ2-1	TRBV10-3	TGTGCCATCAAGGGACAGGGGCAGGATGAGCAGTTCTTC	CAIKGQGQDEQFF
NA	TRBD1	TRBJ2-1	TRBV19	TGTGCCAGTAGTCTGGACAGGGGTTACAATGAGCAGTTCTTC	CASSLDRGYNEQFF
NA	TRBD1	TRBJ1-3	TRBV28	TGTGCCAGCAGTTTAGTACAGGGGGCTGGAAACACCATATATTTT	CASSLVQGAGNTIYF
NA	NA	TRBJ2-5	TRBV15	TGTGCCACCAGCAGAGATCAGTTACAGAACCAAGAGACCCAGTACTTC	CATSRDQLQNQETQYF
NA	NA	TRBJ1-3	TRBV6-5	TGTGCCAGCAGTCTTATACACTCTGGAAACACCATATATTTT	CASSLIHSGNTIYF
NA	TRBD2	TRBJ2-1	TRBV4-3	TGCGCCAGCAGCCAAGGGACTAGCGGGGGAGTCAATGAGCAGTTCTTC	CASSQGTSGGVNEQFF
NA	NA	TRBJ1-5	TRBV5-8	TGTGCCAGCAACCCGGGAGGGGCGGACAATCAGCCCCAGCATTTT	CASNPGGADNQPQHF
NA	NA	TRBJ1-2	TRBV16	TGTGCCAGCAGCCAACCAGGCGGGAGAGGCTACACCTTC	CASSQPGGRGYTF
NA	TRBD1	TRBJ1-5	TRBV7-9	TGTGCCAGCAGTTCGGACAGGGGGGATCAGCCCCAGCATTTT	CASSSDRGDQPQHF
NA	NA	TRBJ2-4	TRBV19	TGTGCCAGTAGTCCTTACAGGGTGTTAGGGGACATTCAGTACTTC	CASSPYRVLGDIQYF
few	NA	TRBJ2-7	TRBV6-1	TGTGCCAGCAGTCCCCGTGGAGCGGGCCAGAACGAGCAGTACTTC	CASSPRGAGQNEQYF
NA	NA	TRBJ2-7	TRBV7-2	TGTGCCAGCAGCTTAGTAGCGGAGACCTACGAGCAGTACTTC	CASSLVAETYEQYF
NA	TRBD2	TRBJ2-3	TRBV10-1	TGCGCCAGCAAGAAAGAGCGGGGAGCCACAGATACGCAGTATTTT	CASKKERGATDTQYF
NA	NA	TRBJ1-2	TRBV6-6	TGTGCCAGCAGTAAAGCAGGGGTCGACTATGGCTACACCTTC	CASSKAGVDYGYTF
NA	NA	TRBJ1-1	TRBV4-3	TGCGCCAGCAGCCAATGGGACTTGAACACTGAAGCTTTCTTT	CASSQWDLNTEAFF
NA	NA	TRBJ1-5	TRBV5-6	TGTGCCAGCAGCTTGGGAAGCGGCAGGAATCAGCCCCAGCATTTT	CASSLGSGRNQPQHF
NA	TRBD1	TRBJ2-3	TRBV4-3	TGCGCCAGCAGCCAAGTGTCACAGGGGGAAGGAGCGGCCGAGAATACGCAGTATTTT	CASSQVSQGEGAAENTQYF
NA	NA	TRBJ2-6	TRBV27	TGTGCCAGCAGCAGGGCCTCTGGGGCCAACGTCCTGACTTTC	CASSRASGANVLTF
NA	NA	TRBJ1-1	TRBV28	TGTGCCAGCAGTTTAGGTAAACACCGGGGCACTGAAGCTTTCTTT	CASSLGKHRGTEAFF
NA	NA	TRBJ1-5	TRBV19	TGTGCCAGTTCACTAGTCCATAGCAATCAGCCCCAGCATTTT	CASSLVHSNQPQHF
few	NA	TRBJ2-7	TRBV6-1	TGTGCCAGCGCGCAACCGGGACACAGGTACGAGCAGTACTTC	CASAQPGHRYEQYF
NA	NA	TRBJ2-3	TRBV28	TGTGCCAGTCCGAACTCGCTTGACTTCCCCACAGATACGCAGTATTTT	CASPNSLDFPTDTQYF
NA	TRBD1	TRBJ2-3	TRBV6-4	TGTGCCAGCAGTCCCCTTACAGGGGCCACAGATACGCAGTATTTT	CASSPLTGATDTQYF
NA	NA	TRBJ2-7	TRBV10-3	TGTGCCATCACAGGGCCTCCCTTCTACGAGCAGTACTTC	CAITGPPFYEQYF
NA	TRBD2	TRBJ2-1	TRBV7-3	TGTGCCAGCAGCTCAAGGACTAGCGGCTTCAATGAGCAGTTCTTC	CASSSRTSGFNEQFF
few	TRBD1	TRBJ2-2	TRBV2	TGTGCCAGCAGAGACAGGGATTACACCGGGGAGCTGTTTTTT	CASRDRDYTGELFF
NA	NA	TRBJ2-7	TRBV15	TGTGCCACCAGCAGAGATCGGGGGAGGAGCGAGCAGTACTTC	CATSRDRGRSEQYF